This T cell receptor beta chain was recovered during a study of T-cell reconstitution after alpha-beta-depleted transplantation in children. Overall study findings and caveats: Newly made T cells mostly supplied T-cell counts and diversity one year after transplant. Where alpha-beta T cells came from about two months after transplant was reportedly several hundred expanded graft clones.

Unique molecular identifiers were incorporated into the prepared TCRbeta library. Each CDR3 protein gets one entry after TCRdb re-called the PCR reads with MiXCR. The data contain about 580,000 distinct CDR3 sequences, roughly 23% of them singletons. Points on this clonotype: What it binds is unknown.

V shed 3 bases and J shed 5 bases, with 16 bases lying between them. The CDR3 loop spans 15 amino acids. The sequences come from PBMCs, mostly from graft donor cells, collected 360 days after TCRalphabeta/CD19-depleted stem cell transplant. The receptor comes from a boy in the first two years of life who had a stem cell transplant for acute myeloid leukemia, so the T cells may come from the graft donor. This chain joins TRBV12-3 or TRBV12-4 and TRBJ2-5, with D perhaps TRBD1 or TRBD2 (6 bases each). In DNA form, the CDR3 reads TGTGCCAGCAGTTTCTTGGGGGGCCTGTGGGAGACCCAGTACTTC. Amino acids: CASSFLGGLWETQYF.